The rows below give T cell receptor beta chains drawn from one sample of a study of blood T cells in healthy people across ages. TCRdb called the 5' RACE reads again in MiXCR, with one record for every CDR3 protein. The sample yields about 1.7 million distinct CDR3 sequences, roughly 27% seen once. The source material was blood. These receptors all come from a woman aged 25 to 39 in good health. Each CDR3 is given with its conserved first and last residue. D genes are given only for firm matches. Clone size, where shown, is once, few, many, or a class for clones that have expanded.

J	D	size	V	DNA	CDR3
TRBJ2-2	-	few	TRBV20-1	TGCAGTGCTAGAGATAACGAGGGGACCGGGGAGCTGTTTTTT	CSARDNEGTGELFF
TRBJ1-6	-	few	TRBV6-5	TGTGCCAGCAGTTACGGTGCGGATAATTCACCCCCCCACTTT	CASSYGADNSPPHF
TRBJ1-4	-	many	TRBV20-1	TGCAGTGCTCTGCAAGGGGTGGGGGGTGAAAAACTGTTTTTT	CSALQGVGGEKLFF
TRBJ2-1	TRBD2	few	TRBV12-3/TRBV12-4	TGTGCCAGCAGCCCCGGGACTAGCGGGAGGGTGTTGAATGAGCAGTTCTTC	CASSPGTSGRVLNEQFF
TRBJ1-2	-	many	TRBV20-1	TGCAGTGCTGACCCCGACGACTTAGCTAACTATGGCTACACCTTC	CSADPDDLANYGYTF
TRBJ2-4	-	-	TRBV7-2	TGTGCCAGCAGCTTAGGGCCCAGGGGGGTTGCGGGAAACATTCAGTACTTC	CASSLGPRGVAGNIQYF
TRBJ2-7	-	-	TRBV2	TGTGCCAGCAACAGTCCCCCCTACGAGCAGTACTTC	CASNSPPYEQYF
TRBJ2-2	-	-	TRBV5-1	TGCGCCAGCAGCTTGGAGACACCCGAGGGGGAGCTGTTTTTT	CASSLETPEGELFF
TRBJ2-5	TRBD2	few	TRBV12-3/TRBV12-4	TGTGCCAGCAGTTGGGCGGGGGGAACAGAGACCCAGTACTTC	CASSWAGGTETQYF
TRBJ1-2	TRBD1	-	TRBV12-3/TRBV12-4	TGTGCCAGCAGTCCGCTCCCGACAGGGGAGGCTGGCTACACCTTC	CASSPLPTGEAGYTF
TRBJ1-6	TRBD1	many	TRBV7-2	TGTGCCAGCAGCTTCCAAGGGACAGTCAATTCACCCCTCCACTTT	CASSFQGTVNSPLHF
TRBJ2-1	TRBD2	few	TRBV7-9	TGTGCCAGCAGCTTAGGGTTAGCGGCCCGGGGGGAGGAGCAGTTCTTC	CASSLGLAARGEEQFF
TRBJ1-2	-	-	TRBV12-3/TRBV12-4	TGTGCCAGCAGTTTAGCGCCAAGGGGCGATGGCTACACCTTC	CASSLAPRGDGYTF
TRBJ2-1	-	-	TRBV20-1	TGCAGTGCTAGTGGCGGGAATGCCCCCAATGAGCAGTTCTTC	CSASGGNAPNEQFF
TRBJ2-1	TRBD1	-	TRBV7-2	TGTGCCAGCAGCCTGGCTAGGACAGGACCGGATGAGCAGTTCTTC	CASSLARTGPDEQFF
TRBJ2-3	TRBD2	-	TRBV2	TGTGCCGGAAGGATCGTAACGGGGGGTTCAGATACGCAGTATTTT	CAGRIVTGGSDTQYF
TRBJ2-5	-	few	TRBV4-1	TGCGCCAGCAGCCAAGATTTAGCGGCAGGGGAAGAGACCCAGTACTTC	CASSQDLAAGEETQYF
TRBJ1-2	-	-	TRBV20-1	TGCAGTGCTAGAGATGGTGGGCTGGCCTATGGCTACACCTTC	CSARDGGLAYGYTF
TRBJ2-1	-	many	TRBV6-2/TRBV6-3	TGTGCCAGCGGGAGGCAGAATGAGCAGTTCTTC	CASGRQNEQFF
TRBJ2-3	TRBD2	few	TRBV7-6	TGTGCCAGCAGCTTGGGACGAGGCGGGGGGGTGCCAGATACGCAGTATTTT	CASSLGRGGGVPDTQYF
TRBJ2-5	-	many	TRBV9	TGTGCCAGCAGCGTAGGAAGGGTGTACCAAGAGACCCAGTACTTC	CASSVGRVYQETQYF
TRBJ2-7	-	-	TRBV12-3/TRBV12-4	TGTGTCAGCAGTCCCGCTGGCGGTAACGAGCAGTACTTC	CVSSPAGGNEQYF
TRBJ2-5	-	-	TRBV20-1	TGCAGTGCCACACGGACACGGGGGAAAGAGACCCAGTACTTC	CSATRTRGKETQYF
TRBJ1-2	-	-	TRBV6-6	TGTGCCAGCAATACCCAAGGGGCACCCGCTAACTATGGCTACACCTTC	CASNTQGAPANYGYTF
TRBJ2-7	TRBD2	-	TRBV7-2	TGTGCCAGCAGCTTACCCAGACTAGCGGGGGGGCTACGGGAGCAGTACTTC	CASSLPRLAGGLREQYF
TRBJ2-1	-	-	TRBV7-2	TGTGCCAGTTTGCGCGGCAGGGAGGAAGAGACCCAGTTCTTC	CASLRGREEETQFF
TRBJ2-4	-	-	TRBV29-1	TGCGGCGTCGCAGGGCACCTAGCCAAAAACATTCAGTACTTC	CGVAGHLAKNIQYF